These 5 T cell receptor beta chains share one sample of origin, sequenced in a study of graft-versus-host responses after intestinal transplantation. The method was immunoSEQ multiplex PCR; TCRdb's version includes in-frame clones alone and lacks a portion of them. This sample yields about 4,900 clones, of which 27% are seen a single time; 7.2% belongs to the top ten. The authors plated about 200,000 CFSE-labeled responder cells with about 200,000 irradiated, violet-dye-labeled stimulator cells. The material was alloreactive CD8+ T cells from a mixed lymphocyte reaction culture, obtained before intestinal transplant. Sample subset: CFSE-low proliferating T cells sorted from roughly six-day pre-transplant mixed lymphocyte reaction (GvH or HvG direction). The receptor set was obtained from a human patient who received an intestinal transplant.

By proportion, this clone is medium-sized. The rearrangement joins TRBV28 to TRBJ2-7, with D unclear. This CDR3 is built from 15 residues. V shed 5 bases and J shed 0 bases, with 14 bases lying between them. Germline CDR1 reads MDHEN; CDR2 reads SYDVKM. CDR3 DNA: TGTGCCAGCAGTCCCTGGGCGGTCCTCTCCTACGAGCAGTACTTC. It specifies CASSPWAVLSYEQYF.

In this sample, this clone turned up a few times. The chain recombines TRBV4-1 with TRBJ2-7; D gene uncertain. The CDR3 has 13 residues. Germline CDR1 reads MGHRA; CDR2 reads YSYEKL. Trimming stripped 1 base from V and 1 base from J, with 5 bases between. CDR3 sequence reads: CASSQGLSYEQYF. As DNA, the CDR3 is TGCGCCAGCAGCCAAGGCCTTTCCTACGAGCAGTACTTC.

This sequence joins TRBV5-1 and TRBJ2-7; no firm D call. CDR3 length: 14 residues. V lost 2 bases and J 0 bases, leaving 9 bases between the germline ends. Per the germline V gene, CDR1 is SGHRS and CDR2 is YFSETQ. The CDR3 loop reads CASSFTSPSYEQYF. For the CDR3, the DNA is TGCGCCAGCAGCTTTACGAGCCCCTCCTACGAGCAGTACTTC.

The chain uses TRBV30 and TRBJ2-7; D not resolved. V was pared by 2 bases and J by 4 bases, with 12 bases between. The CDR3 extends over 13 amino acids. The germline V gene encodes CDR1 GTSNPN and CDR2 SVGIG (reference sequence). CDR3 sequence reads: CAWSFSLWYEQYF. Here the CDR3 DNA reads TGTGCCTGGAGTTTCAGTCTGTGGTACGAGCAGTACTTC.

Remarks on this clone: This likely reflects a read error, since a far larger clone is one base away. Other DNA sequences in this sample translate to the same CDR3. The chain carries TRBV7-7 and TRBJ1-4; no clear D gene. The V gene lost 1 base and the J gene lost 8 bases, with 11 bases spanning the gap. Germline CDR1 is SSHAT and CDR2 is FNYEAQ (reference sequence). The CDR3 is 14 amino acids. CDR3 protein: CASSLEPGAEKLFF. The CDR3 coding sequence is TGTGCCAGCAGCTTAGAACCGGGCGCCGAAAAACTGTTTTTT.